The clone carrying this T cell receptor (beta chain) showed up just a few times. Its antigen is undetermined. This specimen belongs to a study of CD8+ T cells in alopecia areata. Whole-study context: Treated individuals took tofacitinib by mouth, 5 to 10 mg twice daily. Scoring of treated patients' severity used the percentage of affected scalp area. The study, taken as a whole, reports: Persistence in scalp and blood during tofacitinib was observed for many expanded lesional clones. Lesional scalp, especially alopecia totalis/universalis, showed higher clonality than normal scalp.

Following RNA extraction, reverse transcription yielded cDNA that acted as the sequencing template. Produced via immunoSEQ multiplex PCR; TCRdb's table is partial and in-frame only. The repertoire includes about 110,000 clones, around three fifths of them detected once, and 12% sits in the top ten. The treatment: oral pan-JAK inhibitor, 5-10 mg twice daily. Germline CDR1 reads SGHRS; CDR2 reads YFSETQ. V was pared by 0 bases and J by 4 bases, with 11 bases between. The length of the CDR3 is 15 residues. Sequenced here: CD8+ T cells sorted from blood, sampled at week 24, from a patient treated with tofacitinib. The origin of this receptor is a human donor with alopecia areata. The chain employs TRBV5-1 and TRBJ2-1; D is possibly TRBD2 (7 bases). CDR3 region: CASSLVRGRYNEQFF. CDR3 sequence (DNA): TGCGCCAGCAGCTTGGTGCGGGGGCGTTACAATGAGCAGTTCTTC.